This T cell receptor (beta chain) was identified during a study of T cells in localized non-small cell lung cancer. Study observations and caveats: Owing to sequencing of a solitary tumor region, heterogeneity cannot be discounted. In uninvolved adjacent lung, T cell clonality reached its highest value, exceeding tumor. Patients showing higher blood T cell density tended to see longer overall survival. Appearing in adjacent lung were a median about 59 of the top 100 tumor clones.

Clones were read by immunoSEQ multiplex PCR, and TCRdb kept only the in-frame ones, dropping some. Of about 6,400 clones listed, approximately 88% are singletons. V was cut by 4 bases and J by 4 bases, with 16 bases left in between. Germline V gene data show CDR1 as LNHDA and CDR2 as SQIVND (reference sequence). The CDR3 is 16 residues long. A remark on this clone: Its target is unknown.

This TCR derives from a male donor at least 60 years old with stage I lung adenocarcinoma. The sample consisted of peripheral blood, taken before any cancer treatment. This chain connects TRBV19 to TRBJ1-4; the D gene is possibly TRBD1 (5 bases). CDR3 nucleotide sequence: TGTGCCAGTAGTACCAACGAGAGACAGTTTAATGAAAAACTGTTTTTT. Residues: CASSTNERQFNEKLFF.